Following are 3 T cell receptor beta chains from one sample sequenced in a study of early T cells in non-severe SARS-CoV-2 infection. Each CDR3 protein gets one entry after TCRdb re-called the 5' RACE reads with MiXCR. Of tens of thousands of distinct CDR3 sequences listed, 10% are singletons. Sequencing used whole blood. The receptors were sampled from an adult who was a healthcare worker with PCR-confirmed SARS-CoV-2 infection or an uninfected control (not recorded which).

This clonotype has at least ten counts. The CDR3 nucleotides are TGTGCCAGCAGCCCGACCTCCTACAATGAGCAGTTCTTC. As protein: CASSPTSYNEQFF. The chain employs TRBV6-2 or TRBV6-3 and TRBJ2-1; D call uncertain. The CDR3 covers 13 residues. Trimming took 6 bases from V and 0 from J, leaving 6 bases between them. In germline, CDR1 is MNHEY, CDR2 SVGEGT.

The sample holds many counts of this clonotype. The CDR3 nucleotides are TGTGCCAGCAGCTTAACGCTCCAGGCAGATACGCAGTATTTT. It encodes CASSLTLQADTQYF. V gene TRBV7-3 combines with J gene TRBJ2-3; D unresolved. V was pared by 0 bases and J by 4 bases, with 8 bases between. The CDR3 runs to 14 residues. The germline V gene encodes CDR1 SGHTA and CDR2 FQGTGA.

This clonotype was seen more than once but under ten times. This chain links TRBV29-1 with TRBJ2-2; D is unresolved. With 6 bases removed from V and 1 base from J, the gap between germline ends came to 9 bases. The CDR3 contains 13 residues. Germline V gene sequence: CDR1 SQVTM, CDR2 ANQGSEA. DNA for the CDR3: TGCAGCGTCAAAGGGCAGAACACCGGGGAGCTGTTTTTT. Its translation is CSVKGQNTGELFF.